Ten or more counts support the clone carrying this TCR beta chain. Its specificity is unknown. This specimen comes from a study of Graves' ophthalmopathy and Graves' hyperthyroidism. Study overall: Peripheral blood was obtained at first diagnosis, ahead of any treatment.

This CDR3 is built from 17 residues. With V trimmed by 8 bases and J by 3 bases, 17 bases remained unmatched. Regarding the study as a whole: Most thyroid clonotypes with frequency above 0.001 were detected in blood too.

Amplified material comprised TCR beta CDR3 regions derived from RNA transcripts. Investigators did first-round RT-PCR with HTBI primers, then second-round multiplex PCR. TCRdb called the multiplex PCR reads again in MiXCR, with one record for every CDR3 protein. This table holds 200,000 to 250,000 distinct CDR3 sequences, roughly 21% found once. The chain combines TRBV12-3 or TRBV12-4 with TRBJ2-7; TRBD2 matches 9 bases. The clonotype comes from a woman aged 45-60 years with Graves' ophthalmopathy. Sequenced input: peripheral blood. DNA of the CDR3: TGTGCCAGCGCGCCTAGCGGGATACGTGCGGGGGTCTACGAGCAGTACTTC. This sequence encodes CASAPSGIRAGVYEQYF.